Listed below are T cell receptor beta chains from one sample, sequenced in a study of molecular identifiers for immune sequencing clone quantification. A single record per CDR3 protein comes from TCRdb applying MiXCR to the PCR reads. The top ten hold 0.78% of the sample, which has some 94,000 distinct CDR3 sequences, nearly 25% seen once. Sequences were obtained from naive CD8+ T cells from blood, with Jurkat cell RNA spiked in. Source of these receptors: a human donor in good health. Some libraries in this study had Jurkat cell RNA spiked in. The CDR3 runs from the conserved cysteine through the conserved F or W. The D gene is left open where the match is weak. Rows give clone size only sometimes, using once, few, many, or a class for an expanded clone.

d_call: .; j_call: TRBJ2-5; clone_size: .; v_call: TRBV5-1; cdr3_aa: CASSSDPGTPQETQYF; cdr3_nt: TGCGCCAGCAGCTCCGACCCCGGGACACCCCAAGAGACCCAGTACTTC
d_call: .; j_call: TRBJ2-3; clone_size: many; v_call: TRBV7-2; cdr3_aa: CASSLTGGFQDTQYF; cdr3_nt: TGTGCCAGCAGCTTGACGGGGGGCTTTCAAGATACGCAGTATTTT
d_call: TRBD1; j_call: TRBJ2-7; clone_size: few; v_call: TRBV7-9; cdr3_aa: CASEGTGTYEQYF; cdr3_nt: TGTGCCAGCGAGGGGACAGGCACCTACGAGCAGTACTTC
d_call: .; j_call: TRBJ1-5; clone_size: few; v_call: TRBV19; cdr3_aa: CATDDDQGQPQHF; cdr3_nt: TGTGCCACCGACGACGATCAAGGGCAGCCCCAGCATTTT
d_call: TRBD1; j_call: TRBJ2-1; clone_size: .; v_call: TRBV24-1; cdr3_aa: CATSEPPRQGSSYNEQFF; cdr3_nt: TGTGCCACCAGTGAACCCCCCCGACAGGGCAGCTCCTACAATGAGCAGTTCTTC
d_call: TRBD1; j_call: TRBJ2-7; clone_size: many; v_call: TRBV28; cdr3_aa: CASSFARSGTGWYEQYF; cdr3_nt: TGTGCCAGCAGTTTTGCTCGGTCCGGGACAGGGTGGTACGAGCAGTACTTC
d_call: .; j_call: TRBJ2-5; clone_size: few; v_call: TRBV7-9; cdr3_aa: CASSTEGGPETQYF; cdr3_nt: TGTGCCAGCAGCACTGAGGGGGGACCCGAGACCCAGTACTTC
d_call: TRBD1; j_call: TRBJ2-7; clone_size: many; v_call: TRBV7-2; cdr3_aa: CASSFWTGNEQYF; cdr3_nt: TGTGCCAGCAGCTTCTGGACAGGGAACGAGCAGTACTTC
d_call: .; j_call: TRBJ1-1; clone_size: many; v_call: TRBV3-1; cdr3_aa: CASSPTGGGGEAFF; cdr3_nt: TGTGCCAGCAGCCCCACAGGCGGGGGTGGTGAAGCTTTCTTT
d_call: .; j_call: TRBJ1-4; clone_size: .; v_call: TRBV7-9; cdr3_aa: CASSTNRAPGGNLFF; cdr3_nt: TGTGCCAGCAGCACCAACAGGGCCCCCGGGGGAAACCTGTTTTTT
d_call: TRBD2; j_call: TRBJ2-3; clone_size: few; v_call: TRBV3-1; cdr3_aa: CASSQTSGRASDTQYF; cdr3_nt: TGTGCCAGCAGCCAGACTAGCGGGAGGGCCTCGGATACGCAGTATTTT
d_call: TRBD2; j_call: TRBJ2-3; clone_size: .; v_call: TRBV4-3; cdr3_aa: CASSGGVADTQYF; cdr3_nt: TGCGCCAGCAGCGGGGGGGTGGCAGATACGCAGTATTTT
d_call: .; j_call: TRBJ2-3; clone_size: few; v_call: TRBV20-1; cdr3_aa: CSAQERRSTDTQYF; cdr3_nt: TGCAGTGCTCAGGAGAGGAGAAGCACAGATACGCAGTATTTT
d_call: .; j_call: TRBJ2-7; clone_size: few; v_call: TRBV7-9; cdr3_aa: CASSAEGSYEQYF; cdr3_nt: TGTGCCAGCAGCGCCGAGGGTTCCTACGAGCAGTACTTC
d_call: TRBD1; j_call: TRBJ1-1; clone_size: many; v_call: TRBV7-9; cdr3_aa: CASSSRQGRTEAFF; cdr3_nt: TGTGCCAGCAGCTCCCGACAGGGGAGGACTGAAGCTTTCTTT
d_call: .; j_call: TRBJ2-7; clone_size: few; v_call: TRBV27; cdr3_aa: CASSLGGGAGGYEQYF; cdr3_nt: TGTGCCAGCAGTTTAGGGGGAGGAGCGGGTGGATACGAGCAGTACTTC
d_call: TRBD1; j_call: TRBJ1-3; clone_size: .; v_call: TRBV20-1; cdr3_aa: CSARDPDRGDGNTIYF; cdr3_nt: TGCAGTGCTAGAGACCCGGACAGGGGAGACGGAAACACCATATATTTT
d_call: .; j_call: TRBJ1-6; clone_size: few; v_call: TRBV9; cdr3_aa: CASSTDGFSSPLHF; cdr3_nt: TGTGCCAGCAGCACGGACGGGTTTAGTTCACCCCTCCACTTT
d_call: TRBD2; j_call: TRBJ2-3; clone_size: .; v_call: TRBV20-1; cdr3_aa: CSARDSGAGVIYTQYF; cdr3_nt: TGCAGTGCTAGAGATAGTGGGGCGGGGGTTATATATACGCAGTATTTT
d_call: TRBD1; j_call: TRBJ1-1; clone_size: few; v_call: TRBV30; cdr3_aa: CACPRGTGYAEAFF; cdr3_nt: TGTGCCTGCCCAAGGGGGACAGGGTATGCTGAAGCTTTCTTT
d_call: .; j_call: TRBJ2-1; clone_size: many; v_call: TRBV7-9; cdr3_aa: CASSLMNSNNEQFF; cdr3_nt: TGTGCCAGCAGCTTAATGAATTCCAACAATGAGCAGTTCTTC
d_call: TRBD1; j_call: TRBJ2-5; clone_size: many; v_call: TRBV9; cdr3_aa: CASSAEQGWSETQYF; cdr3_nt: TGTGCCAGCAGCGCTGAACAGGGGTGGTCGGAGACCCAGTACTTC
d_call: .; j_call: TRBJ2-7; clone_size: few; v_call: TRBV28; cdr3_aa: CASSLNREVSYEQYF; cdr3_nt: TGTGCCAGCAGTTTAAACAGGGAGGTGTCCTACGAGCAGTACTTC
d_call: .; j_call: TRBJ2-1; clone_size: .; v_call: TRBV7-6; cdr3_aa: CASTPTLGLGSHNEQFF; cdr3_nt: TGTGCCAGCACCCCGACCTTAGGGCTCGGGAGCCACAATGAGCAGTTCTTC
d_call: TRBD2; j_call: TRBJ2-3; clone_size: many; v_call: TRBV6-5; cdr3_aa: CASSYSMGLATLDGDTQYF; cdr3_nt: TGTGCCAGCAGTTACTCGATGGGACTAGCAACGCTTGATGGAGATACGCAGTATTTT
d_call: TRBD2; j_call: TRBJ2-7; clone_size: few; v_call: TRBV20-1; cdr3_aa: CSAESGTTFYEQYF; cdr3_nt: TGCAGTGCGGAGAGCGGGACCACTTTCTACGAGCAGTACTTC
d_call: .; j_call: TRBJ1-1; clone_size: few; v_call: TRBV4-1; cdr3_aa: CASSQDMGSTEAFF; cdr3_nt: TGCGCCAGCAGCCAAGATATGGGTAGCACTGAAGCTTTCTTT
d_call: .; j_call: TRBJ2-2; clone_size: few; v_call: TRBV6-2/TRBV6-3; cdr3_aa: CASTSPPLNTGELFF; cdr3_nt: TGTGCCAGCACCTCCCCCCCATTAAACACCGGGGAGCTGTTTTTT
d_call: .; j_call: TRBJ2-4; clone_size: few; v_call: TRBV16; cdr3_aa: CASSVRAEIAKNIQYF; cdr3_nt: TGTGCCAGCAGCGTCAGGGCTGAGATAGCCAAAAACATTCAGTACTTC
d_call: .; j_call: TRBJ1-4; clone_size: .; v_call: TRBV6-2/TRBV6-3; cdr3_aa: CASGPVATNEKLFF; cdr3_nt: TGTGCCAGCGGACCGGTAGCAACTAATGAAAAACTGTTTTTT
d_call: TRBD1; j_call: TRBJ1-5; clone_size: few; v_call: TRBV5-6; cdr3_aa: CASSQTGGQPQHF; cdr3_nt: TGTGCCAGCAGCCAGACAGGGGGTCAGCCCCAGCATTTT
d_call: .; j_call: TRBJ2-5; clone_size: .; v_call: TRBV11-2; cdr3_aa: CASSLVTGGAGETQYF; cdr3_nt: TGTGCCAGCAGCTTAGTAACAGGAGGCGCGGGTGAGACCCAGTACTTC
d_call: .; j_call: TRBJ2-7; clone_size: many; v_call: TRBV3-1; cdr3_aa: CASSQESEQYF; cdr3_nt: TGTGCCAGCAGCCAAGAAAGCGAGCAGTACTTC
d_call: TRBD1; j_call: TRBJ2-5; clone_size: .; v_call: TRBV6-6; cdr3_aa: CASSLQGPTETQYF; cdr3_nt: TGTGCCAGCAGCCTACAGGGGCCCACAGAGACCCAGTACTTC
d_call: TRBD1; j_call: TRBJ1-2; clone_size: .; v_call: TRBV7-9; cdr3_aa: CAGSSSTGRALYGYTF; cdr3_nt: TGTGCCGGCAGCTCCTCGACAGGGCGTGCACTCTATGGCTACACCTTC
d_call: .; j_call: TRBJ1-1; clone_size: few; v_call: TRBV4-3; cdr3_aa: CASSQERVQGLGNTEAFF; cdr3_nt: TGCGCCAGCAGCCAAGAAAGGGTGCAGGGGCTCGGGAACACTGAAGCTTTCTTT
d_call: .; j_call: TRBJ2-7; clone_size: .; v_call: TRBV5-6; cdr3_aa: CASSQRGQSYEQYF; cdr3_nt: TGTGCCAGCAGCCAGAGAGGACAGTCCTACGAGCAGTACTTC
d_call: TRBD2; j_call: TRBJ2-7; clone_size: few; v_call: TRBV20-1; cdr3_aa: CSAVVAGGPHEQYF; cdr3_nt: TGCAGTGCCGTAGTAGCGGGAGGGCCCCACGAGCAGTACTTC
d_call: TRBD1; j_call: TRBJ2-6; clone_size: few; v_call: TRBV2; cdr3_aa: CASRSGTDESGANVLTF; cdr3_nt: TGTGCCAGCAGATCCGGGACAGACGAGTCTGGGGCCAACGTCCTGACTTTC
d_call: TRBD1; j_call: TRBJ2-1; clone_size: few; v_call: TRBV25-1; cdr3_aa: CASSARQGNEQFF; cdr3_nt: TGTGCCAGCAGTGCGAGACAGGGGAATGAGCAGTTCTTC
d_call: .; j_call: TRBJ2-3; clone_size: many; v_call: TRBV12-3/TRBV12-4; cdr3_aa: CASSSASVNTDTQYF; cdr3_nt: TGTGCCAGCAGTTCCGCTAGCGTGAACACAGATACGCAGTATTTT
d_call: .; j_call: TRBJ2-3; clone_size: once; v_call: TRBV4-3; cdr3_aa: CASSLGRGLDAQYF; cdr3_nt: TGCGCCAGCAGCCTTGGACGGGGCTTGGATGCGCAGTATTTT
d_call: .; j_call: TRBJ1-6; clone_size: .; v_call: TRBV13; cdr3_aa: CASSSYSPLHF; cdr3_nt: TGTGCCAGCAGCTCATATTCACCCCTCCACTTT
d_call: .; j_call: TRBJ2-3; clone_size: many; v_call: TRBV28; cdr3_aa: CASSLHRGRFTDTQYF; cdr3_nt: TGTGCCAGCAGTTTACATCGGGGCAGGTTCACAGATACGCAGTATTTT
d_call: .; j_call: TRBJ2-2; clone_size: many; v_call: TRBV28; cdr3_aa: CASSLFRENTGELFF; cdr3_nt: TGTGCCAGCAGTTTATTCAGGGAGAACACCGGGGAGCTGTTTTTT
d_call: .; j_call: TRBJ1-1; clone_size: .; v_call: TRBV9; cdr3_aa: CASSVDVNTEAFF; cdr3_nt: TGTGCCAGCAGCGTAGATGTGAACACTGAAGCTTTCTTT
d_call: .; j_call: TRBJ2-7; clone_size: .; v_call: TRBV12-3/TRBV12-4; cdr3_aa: CASSVGGTYYEQYF; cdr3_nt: TGTGCCAGCAGTGTGGGTGGGACATACTACGAGCAGTACTTC
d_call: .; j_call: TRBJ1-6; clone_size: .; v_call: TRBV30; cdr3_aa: CAWSVNSPLHF; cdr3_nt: TGTGCCTGGAGTGTTAATTCACCCCTCCACTTT
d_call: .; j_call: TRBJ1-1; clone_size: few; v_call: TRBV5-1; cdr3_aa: CASSLEEGAVGAFF; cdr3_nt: TGCGCCAGCAGCTTGGAGGAGGGTGCGGTTGGAGCTTTCTTT
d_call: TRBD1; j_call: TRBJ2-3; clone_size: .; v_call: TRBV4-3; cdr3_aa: CASSQATGFGGDTQYF; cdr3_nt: TGCGCCAGCAGCCAAGCGACAGGGTTTGGTGGAGATACGCAGTATTTT
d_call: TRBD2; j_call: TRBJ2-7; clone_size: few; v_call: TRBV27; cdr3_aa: CASSYTLAGGPGEQYF; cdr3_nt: TGTGCCAGCAGCTACACCTTAGCGGGAGGGCCTGGGGAGCAGTACTTC